This is a list of T cell receptor beta chains from one sample in a study of PD-L1 blockade in urothelial cancer. Generated by immunoSEQ multiplex PCR, the TCRdb table keeps only in-frame clones and is missing some. The table lists approximately 65,000 clones, approximately 91% of them singletons, with approximately 3.5% in the top ten. Source: PBMCs, taken around atezolizumab (anti-PD-L1) treatment. All receptors come from a man in his 60s with urothelial cancer. CDR3s include the opening cysteine and the closing phenylalanine or tryptophan. The D gene is left open where the match is weak. Rows may omit the clone size; those that give it use once, few, many or a size class.

cdr3_length	j_call	v_call	clone_size	d_call	cdr3_nt	cdr3_aa
14	TRBJ2-2	TRBV28	once	TRBD1	TGTGCCAGCAGTTTATTTCAGGGGGCCGGGGAGCTGTTTTTT	CASSLFQGAGELFF
18	TRBJ2-2	TRBV7-2	-	TRBD2	TGTGCCAGCAGCTTAGAGGTAGTGGCGGGAGGGAACACCGGGGAGCTGTTTTTT	CASSLEVVAGGNTGELFF
12	TRBJ2-1	TRBV13	-	-	TGTGCCAGCAGCTTAAGCACTGATGAGCAGTTCTTC	CASSLSTDEQFF
16	TRBJ2-7	TRBV27	-	-	TGTGCCAGCAGTTTCTGGAGGGCCACTAACCCCTCCGAGCAGTACTTC	CASSFWRATNPSEQYF
16	TRBJ2-3	TRBV6-4	-	TRBD2	TGTGCCAGCAGTGACGTAGCGGGGGGGCCCGCAGATACGCAGTATTTT	CASSDVAGGPADTQYF
14	TRBJ2-2	TRBV5-1	-	TRBD1	TGCGCCAGCAGCCTACGGACAGGGCCCGGGGAGCTGTTTTTT	CASSLRTGPGELFF
13	TRBJ2-7	TRBV28	-	TRBD2	TGTGCCAGCAGTTTCCTAGCGGGATACGAGCAGTACTTC	CASSFLAGYEQYF
17	TRBJ1-5	TRBV10-3	-	-	TGTGCCATCAGTGAGTTCGGGGGGATGGATAGCAATCAGCCCCAGCATTTT	CAISEFGGMDSNQPQHF
12	TRBJ2-1	TRBV12-5	-	-	TGTGCTAGTGGTTTGATAGTCGGTGAGCAGTTCTTC	CASGLIVGEQFF
13	TRBJ2-5	TRBV29-1	-	-	TGCAGCGTTGAAGAGGAGGCCTGGGGGACCCAGTACTTC	CSVEEEAWGTQYF
12	TRBJ2-7	TRBV11-2	-	-	TGTGCCAGTCAGGGGGGTGCCTACGAGCAGTACTTC	CASQGGAYEQYF
15	TRBJ1-2	TRBV6-6	-	-	TGTGCCAGCAGAAAACAATGGGACATGAACTATGGCTACACCTTC	CASRKQWDMNYGYTF
20	TRBJ2-1	TRBV2	-	TRBD2	TGTGCCAGCACCCCAAGAGGAGGACTAGCGGGGAAGGGCTCCTACAATGAGCAGTTCTTC	CASTPRGGLAGKGSYNEQFF
14	TRBJ1-1	TRBV19	-	TRBD1	TGTGCCAGTAGCCGAACAGGGGGTCGCACTGAAGCTTTCTTT	CASSRTGGRTEAFF
18	TRBJ2-7	TRBV11-2	-	TRBD2	TGTGCCAGCACCCGTAATGCCTGGGCTAGCGGGAGGGTTAACGAGCAGTACTTC	CASTRNAWASGRVNEQYF
14	TRBJ1-2	TRBV11-2	-	TRBD1	TGTGCCAGCAGCTCGGACAGGGGGCGAGTGGGCTACACCTTC	CASSSDRGRVGYTF
13	TRBJ2-7	TRBV2	-	-	TGTGCCAGCAGTGAAGCCGACACATACGAGCAGTACTTC	CASSEADTYEQYF
11	TRBJ2-5	TRBV2	-	-	TGTGCCAGCACCCGGGAAGAGACCCAGTACTTC	CASTREETQYF
14	TRBJ2-3	TRBV11-2	-	-	TGTGCCAGCAGGAGATTTGTCCCCACAGATACGCAGTATTTT	CASRRFVPTDTQYF
14	TRBJ1-1	TRBV5-4	-	TRBD1	TGTGCCAGCAGCTTACAGGGGGCCGGTACTGAAGCTTTCTTT	CASSLQGAGTEAFF
14	TRBJ2-3	TRBV7-9	-	TRBD1	TGTGCCAGCAGCGCCGGACAGGGACAAGATACGCAGTATTTT	CASSAGQGQDTQYF
15	TRBJ2-5	TRBV5-8	-	-	TGTGCCAGCACCCAAACAGAGCTACCCCAAGAGACCCAGTACTTC	CASTQTELPQETQYF
11	TRBJ2-3	TRBV20-1	-	-	TGCAGTGCCCAGGACGGGGAGACGCAGTATTTT	CSAQDGETQYF
15	TRBJ1-2	TRBV5-4	-	TRBD1	TGTGCCAGCAGCCCTGAAGGACAGGTTCTCTATGGCTACACCTTC	CASSPEGQVLYGYTF
18	TRBJ2-3	TRBV5-8	-	TRBD1	TGTGCCAGCAGCTTTGGACTGAGAACAGGGGCCCTCACAGATACGCAGTATTTT	CASSFGLRTGALTDTQYF
15	TRBJ2-3	TRBV10-3	-	TRBD2	TGTGCCATCAGGGGGCTAGCGGGGGACACAGATACGCAGTATTTT	CAIRGLAGDTDTQYF
15	TRBJ1-5	TRBV5-1	-	-	TGCGCCAGCAGCTTGACCGGGATGAGCAATCAGCCCCAGCATTTT	CASSLTGMSNQPQHF
14	TRBJ2-7	TRBV5-4	-	TRBD2	TGTGCCAGCAGCTTTACGGGGGGAGGGCTCGAGCAGTACTTC	CASSFTGGGLEQYF
13	TRBJ1-1	TRBV29-1	few	TRBD1	TGCAGCGTGTTGGGACAGGGGGCGATGGGTGGTTTCTTT	CSVLGQGAMGGFF